Each of the 23 T cell receptor beta chains below was sequenced from the same sample in a study of vaccination and CD4 T cells after COVID-19. Oncomine TCR Beta short-read sequencing was applied to DNA from cultured CD4+ T cells. One entry per CDR3 protein, called by TCRdb with MiXCR from the PCR reads. The data show approximately 3,100 distinct CDR3 sequences, around three quarters seen once. The sample's treatment: roughly 11-day PBMC culture with coronavirus spike peptide pools or control peptides (ViraFEST assay). No antigens are known for them. The material sequenced was CD4+ T cells from blood, cultured in vitro. These receptors all come from a human donor who had recovered from COVID-19.

The V and J genes are TRBV24-1 and TRBJ2-4, with D unresolved. The CDR3 runs to 13 residues. Trimming stripped 1 base from V and 8 bases from J, with 8 bases between. Germline values: CDR1 KGHDR, CDR2 SFDVKD. The CDR3 reads CATSDFQEDIQYF. The CDR3 region has the DNA TGTGCCACCAGTGATTTTCAGGAAGACATTCAGTACTTC.

The CDR3 nucleotides read TGTGCCAGCAGTGAAGAGGAGGGGGATGAAGCTTTCTTT. This encodes CASSEEEGDEAFF. This sequence joins TRBV6-4 and TRBJ1-1; D is perhaps TRBD1 (6 bases). Germline V CDR1 and CDR2: MRHNA, SNTAGT. CDR3 length equals 13 residues. Trimming cost V 3 bases and J 7 bases, with 12 bases left between them.

This chain uses TRBV7-3 with TRBJ1-5, with no clear D. V dropped 3 bases and J dropped 9 bases, with 9 bases sitting between them. Germline loops: CDR1 SGHTA, CDR2 FQGTGA. The CDR3 contains 12 residues. The CDR3, as DNA: TGTGCCAGCAGCTTTTTTGACTGGCCCCAGCATTTT. Its protein product is CASSFFDWPQHF.

V gene TRBV24-1 combines with J gene TRBJ2-7, with TRBD1 identical over 11 bases. CDR3 length: 15 residues. J was trimmed by 4 bases and V by 3 bases; bases with no gene match: 4. Germline-derived CDR1 and CDR2 are KGHDR and SFDVKD. CDR3 bases: TGTGCCACCAGTGATCGAGGGACAGGGGGTTACGAGCAGTACTTC. Translation gives CATSDRGTGGYEQYF.

The chain joins TRBV6-1 to TRBJ1-6, with D maybe TRBD1 (6 bases). Germline CDR1 and CDR2: MNHNS and SASEGT. V dropped 5 bases and J dropped 10 bases, with 12 bases sitting between them. The CDR3 spans 13 residues. CDR3 in DNA: TGTGCCAGCAGTCGCACCAGGGGATCACCCCTCCACTTT. This translates into CASSRTRGSPLHF.

The CDR3 protein is CASRRGQDSDGYTF. In DNA, the CDR3 is TGTGCCAGCCGTAGGGGTCAGGACAGCGATGGCTACACCTTC. The rearrangement links TRBV5-4 to TRBJ1-2; perhaps TRBD1 as D (6 bases). V was trimmed by 7 bases and J by 6 bases, leaving 19 bases between them. CDR1 is SGHNT and CDR2 is YYREEE in the germline V gene (reference sequence). The CDR3 is made up of 14 amino acids.

The genes are TRBV5-4 and TRBJ1-6, with D perhaps TRBD1 (6 bases). Germline V gives CDR1 SGHNT, CDR2 YYREEE (reference sequence). The CDR3 runs 15 residues. Trimming removed 0 bases at V and 7 bases at J, with 11 bases between. The CDR3 here is CASSLAGVKNSPLHF. As DNA, the CDR3 is TGTGCCAGCAGCTTGGCAGGGGTCAAAAATTCACCCCTCCACTTT. Variable domain in full (rest from reference TRBV5-4 and TRBJ1-6): ETGVTQSPTHLIKTRGQQVTLRCSSQSGHNTVSWYQQALGQGPQFIFQYYREEENGRGNFPPRFSGLQFPNYSSELNVNALELDDSALYLCASSLAGVKNSPLHFGNGTRLTVT.

The chain joins TRBV7-6 to TRBJ1-6; weak D call: TRBD1 (6 bases). Trimming shortened V by 0 bases and J by 7 bases, and 10 bases separated the two germline ends. Germline V gene sequence: CDR1 SGHVS, CDR2 FNYEAQ. CDR3 length: 15 amino acids. The CDR3 sequence is CASSLAPGANSPLHF. The DNA of the CDR3 is TGTGCCAGCAGCTTAGCACCAGGGGCCAATTCACCCCTCCACTTT.

The chain has TRBV12-3 or TRBV12-4 and TRBJ1-6; D unresolved. The CDR3 is 14 amino acids. Trimming stripped 1 base from V and 4 bases from J, with 5 bases between. Here the CDR3 DNA reads TGTGCCAGCAGTTTAGGTGTTTATAATTCACCCCTCCACTTT. Translation gives CASSLGVYNSPLHF.

The rearrangement uses TRBV21-1 and TRBJ1-2. TRBV21-1 is marked as a pseudogene. The CDR3 contains 17 residues. CDR3 in amino acids: CASSEKKVPASTDGYTF. In DNA form, the CDR3 reads TGTGCCAGCAGCGAAAAAAAGGTTCCCGCCTCAACGGATGGCTACACCTTC.

The CDR3 nucleotides are TGTGCCAGCAGCCGTAGCTCCTATAATTCACCCCTCCACTTT. Protein product: CASSRSSYNSPLHF. The gene calls are TRBV2 and TRBJ1-6; D call uncertain. The V gene lost 6 bases and the J gene lost 0 bases, with 6 bases spanning the gap. CDR3 length: 14 amino acids. CDR1 is SNHLY, CDR2 FYNNEI, per germline.

The V and J genes are TRBV2 and TRBJ2-7, with a tentative D call TRBD1 (5 bases). Trimming took 2 bases from V and 6 from J, leaving 14 bases between them. From germline, CDR1 is SNHLY and CDR2 FYNNEI. The length of the CDR3 is 14 residues. CDR3 nucleotide sequence: TGTGCCAGCAGTGAAAATGGGGCCTTAGGCGAGCAGTACTTC. Its protein is CASSENGALGEQYF.

The V and J genes are TRBV6-4 and TRBJ1-2; D is unresolved. The CDR3 is made up of 15 amino acids. Trimming shortened V by 5 bases and J by 5 bases, and 18 bases separated the two germline ends. Germline V CDR1 and CDR2: MRHNA, SNTAGT. Here the CDR3 reads CASSISEAGGYGYTF. The CDR3 DNA follows: TGTGCCAGCAGTATTAGTGAGGCCGGAGGGTATGGCTACACCTTC.

This chain joins TRBV2 and TRBJ1-1; D call uncertain. The CDR3 is 16 residues long. CDR1 and CDR2 (germline): SNHLY, FYNNEI. The ends were cut back, 3 bases at V and 1 base at J, with 15 bases in the middle. The DNA for the CDR3 is TGTGCCAGCAGTGAGGTAGGATTTTCCGAGAACACTGAAGCTTTCTTT. Encoded protein: CASSEVGFSENTEAFF.

The chain uses TRBV2 and TRBJ1-2, with D perhaps TRBD1 (5 bases). Trimming pared 4 bases from V and 1 base from J, leaving 13 bases between. The germline CDR1 and CDR2 sequences are SNHLY and FYNNEI. This CDR3 comprises 15 residues. The CDR3 sequence is CASSASAGGNYGYTF. CDR3 nucleotides: TGTGCCAGCAGTGCCTCCGCGGGGGGTAACTATGGCTACACCTTC. Full variable domain (missing parts from reference TRBV2 and TRBJ1-2): EPEVTQTPSHQVTQMGQEVILRCVPISNHLYFYWYRQILGQKVEFLVSFYNNEISEKSEIFDDQFSVERPDGSNFTLKIRSTKLEDSAMYFCASSASAGGNYGYTFGSGTRLTVV.

Of note for this clonotype: A far larger clone is off by one base, so a read error is likely. CDR3 bases: TGTGCCACCAGTGCCAGGACAGGGACTAATTCACCCCTCCACTTT. It specifies CATSARTGTNSPLHF. The chain is built from TRBV24-1 and TRBJ1-6; TRBD1 aligns across 8 bases. The CDR3 has 15 amino acids. J was trimmed by 6 bases and V by 5 bases; bases with no gene match: 5. CDR1 is KGHDR and CDR2 is SFDVKD in the germline V gene.

This clonotype rates as large. V gene TRBV15 combines with J gene TRBJ2-1; D gene ambiguous. The V end was cut by 3 bases, the J end by 5 bases, with 11 bases between. The germline gives CDR1 LNHNV, CDR2 YYDKDF (reference sequence). The CDR3 is 14 amino acids. The DNA of the CDR3 is TGTGCCACCAGCAGCCGGTCCGGTAACAATGAGCAGTTCTTC. This gives the protein CATSSRSGNNEQFF.

The rearrangement joins TRBV5-1 to TRBJ1-4; maybe TRBD1 (5 bases). Trimming took off 3 bases at V and 12 bases at J, with 24 bases between the two ends. The CDR3 sequence is 16 residues long. The germline gives CDR1 SGHRS, CDR2 YFSETQ. The CDR3 loop is CASSWGVGYRIEELFF. The CDR3 DNA is TGCGCCAGCAGCTGGGGGGTGGGGTACCGGATTGAGGAACTGTTTTTT.

This clonotype is labeled medium-sized. The CDR3 spells CATSDLRTGGNEQFF. In DNA, the CDR3 is TGTGCCACCAGTGATTTGAGGACAGGGGGCAATGAGCAGTTCTTC. The chain couples TRBV24-1 to TRBJ2-1; the match to TRBD1 covers 10 bases. CDR3 length equals 15 residues. J was trimmed by 6 bases and V by 0 bases; bases with no gene match: 1. Germline lookup yields CDR1 KGHDR and CDR2 SFDVKD.

Concerning this clonotype: At one end, the junction sequence differs from germline, possibly due to a read error. The rearrangement uses TRBV6-2 or TRBV6-3 and TRBJ1-2; D gene uncertain. Germline V gives CDR1 MNHEY, CDR2 SVGEGT. The CDR3 is made up of 12 amino acids. The CDR3 reads CVSSPRTYGYTF. DNA of the CDR3: TGTGTCAGCAGTCCCCGGACCTATGGCTACACCTTC.

The chain recombines TRBV7-3 with TRBJ1-6, with a possible D match to TRBD1 (6 bases). Germline assignment: CDR1 SGHTA and CDR2 FQGTGA. The V and J ends lost 4 bases and 10 bases respectively, with 17 bases between them. The CDR3 has 15 amino acids. The CDR3 nucleotides read TGTGCCAGCAGCTCGGGACAAACGAATGGCTCACCCCTCCACTTT. Amino acid sequence: CASSSGQTNGSPLHF.

This rearrangement joins TRBV30 to TRBJ1-5; D is unresolved. CDR3 size: 14 residues. V gave up 2 bases and J gave up 6 bases, with 14 bases separating them. Looked up from germline, CDR1 is GTSNPN and CDR2 is SVGIG (reference sequence). CDR3 in amino acids: CAWSFPSSVQPQHF. DNA of the CDR3: TGTGCCTGGAGTTTTCCGAGTTCGGTTCAGCCCCAGCATTTT.

The genes are TRBV6-1 and TRBJ2-7; D gene uncertain. V lost 11 bases and J lost 2, with 13 bases in between. This CDR3 contains 12 residues. CDR1 is MNHNS and CDR2 is SASEGT in the germline V gene. DNA of the CDR3: TGTGCCGCCCAGCTTGCGGCCTACGAGCAGTACTTC. The encoded protein is CAAQLAAYEQYF.